These 19 T cell receptor beta chains share one sample of origin, sequenced in a study of cytomegalovirus exposure and HLA in healthy donors. Researchers ran the PCR with 60 Vbeta and 13 Jbeta primers. Using immunoSEQ multiplex PCR, the repertoire was profiled, and TCRdb retains in-frame clones only, with some absent. The sample lists under 200,000 clones, around four fifths occurring once. Sequenced: PBMCs. The receptors stem from a woman in her forties or fifties in good health and CMV-seropositive.

The chain links TRBV23-1 to TRBJ1-3, with 7 bases fitting TRBD1. TRBV23-1 is an ORF; its function is uncertain. The V segment lost 4 bases and the J segment 0 bases; nucleotides outside the gene matches: 9. The CDR3 contains 17 residues. CDR3 sequence: CASSLDHDRVSGNTIYF. DNA for the CDR3: TGCGCCAGCAGTCTAGACCACGACAGGGTCTCTGGAAACACCATATATTTT.

As concerns this clone: This specimen includes other DNA sequences encoding the same CDR3. V is TRBV2 and J is TRBJ1-1; D possibly corresponds to TRBD1 (6 bases). In germline, CDR1 is SNHLY, CDR2 FYNNEI. The V end lost 4 bases, the J end lost 1 base, and 7 bases lay between the germline ends. The CDR3 totals 13 residues. CDR3 in DNA: TGTGCCAGCAGTGCACAGGGGAACACTGAAGCTTTCTTT. Amino acids: CASSAQGNTEAFF.

The genes are TRBV6-5 and TRBJ1-4; D may be TRBD1 (6 bases). Trimming removed 6 bases at V and 7 bases at J, with 12 bases between. This CDR3 has 13 amino acids. Looked up from germline, CDR1 is MNHEY and CDR2 is SVGAGI. This chain's CDR3 is CASSGGAGEKLFF. The CDR3 nucleotides are TGTGCCAGCAGCGGGGGGGCTGGTGAAAAACTGTTTTTT.

This chain links TRBV7-2 with TRBJ1-2, with D tentatively TRBD1 (6 bases). Germline CDR1 is SGHTA and CDR2 is FQGNSA. This CDR3 spans 11 amino acids. The ends were cut back, 5 bases at V and 10 bases at J, with 11 bases in the middle. The DNA for the CDR3 is TGTGCCAGCAGCGCCAGACAGGACTACACCTTC. Encoded protein: CASSARQDYTF.

The gene calls are TRBV6-5 and TRBJ2-7; 7 bases agree with TRBD1. Germline assignment: CDR1 MNHEY and CDR2 SVGAGI. The CDR3 contains 14 residues. Germline trimming cut 5 bases from V and 4 bases from J; bases unmatched to any gene: 8. CDR3 amino acids: CASSGTEEGYEQYF. The CDR3 coding sequence is TGTGCCAGCAGTGGGACAGAAGAAGGGTACGAGCAGTACTTC.

This chain's CDR3 is CASSRTTGGRVAFF. The DNA for the CDR3 is TGTGCCAGCAGTCGCACCACAGGGGGCCGGGTAGCTTTCTTT. The J gene is TRBJ1-1, the V gene TRBV6-1; TRBD1 aligns across 9 bases. Losses at the gene ends were 5 bases for V and 10 bases for J; bases not matched to a gene: 11. This CDR3 contains 14 residues. Germline assignment: CDR1 MNHNS and CDR2 SASEGT.

The chain links TRBV27 to TRBJ1-6; D not resolved. The CDR3 has 14 residues. V lost 5 bases and J lost 6, with 11 bases in between. Germline CDR1 and CDR2: MNHEY and SMNVEV (reference sequence). The CDR3 loop is CASSPPGFNSPLHF. The CDR3 DNA is TGTGCCAGCAGTCCCCCGGGATTTAATTCACCCCTCCACTTT.

The chain uses TRBV18 and TRBJ2-7; 10 bases line up with TRBD1. CDR1 KGHSH and CDR2 LQKENI come from the germline V gene. The V segment lost 5 bases and the J segment 6 bases; nucleotides outside the gene matches: 10. The CDR3 loop spans 15 amino acids. The CDR3 DNA reads as TGTGCCAGCTCAAGAGCTGGGACAGGGGAGGGCGAGCAGTACTTC. Its translation is CASSRAGTGEGEQYF.

As concerns this clone: The sample contains more than one DNA sequence encoding this CDR3. V is TRBV19 and J is TRBJ1-5; D perhaps matches TRBD1 (5 bases). The CDR3 has 14 amino acids. Germline values: CDR1 LNHDA, CDR2 SQIVND (reference sequence). Trimming removed 5 bases at V and 7 bases at J, with 15 bases between. The CDR3 DNA sequence: TGTGCCAGTAGTCCCGGGGGTGGGAACCAGCCCCAGCATTTT. Its translation: CASSPGGGNQPQHF.

The genes are TRBV11-2 and TRBJ2-1; 15 bases match TRBD2. V dropped 5 bases and J dropped 9; count of bases not matched to a gene: 17. CDR1 is SGHAT and CDR2 is FQNNGV in the germline V gene. The CDR3 consists of 19 residues. The CDR3 is CASSPNGLAGGPRVGEQFF. CDR3 DNA sequence: TGTGCCAGCAGCCCGAACGGACTAGCGGGGGGGCCACGAGTGGGTGAGCAGTTCTTC.

The chain recombines TRBV7-2 with TRBJ2-1, with D perhaps matching TRBD2 (6 bases). The CDR3 covers 16 residues. The V end was cut by 5 bases, the J end by 7 bases, with 21 bases between. Germline V CDR1 and CDR2: SGHTA, FQGNSA. The CDR3 region has the DNA TGTGCCAGCAGCCTAATAAGGACTACCGCTGGGAATGAGCAGTTCTTC. Amino acid sequence: CASSLIRTTAGNEQFF. The full variable domain, rest sourced from reference TRBV7-2 and TRBJ2-1, is GAGVSQSPSNKVTEKGKDVELRCDPISGHTALYWYRQSLGQGLEFLIYFQGNSAPDKSGLPSDRFSAERTGGSVSTLTIQRTQQEDSAVYLCASSLIRTTAGNEQFFGPGTRLTVL.

V usage is TRBV4-1 and J usage is TRBJ2-7; a weak D match, TRBD1 (5 bases). The V gene's germline CDR1 is MGHRA and CDR2 YSYEKL. This CDR3 region has 13 residues. Trimming removed 2 bases at V and 10 bases at J, with 15 bases between. The CDR3, as DNA: TGCGCCAGCAGCCAACGCACTTCGGACACTCAGTACTTC. Protein product: CASSQRTSDTQYF.

This chain connects TRBV4-2 to TRBJ1-2; D remains ambiguous. This CDR3 spans 12 amino acids. V was cut by 1 base and J by 2 bases, with 2 bases left in between. Germline V gives CDR1 LGHNA, CDR2 YNFKEQ. CDR3 sequence: CASSQANYGYTF. CDR3 in DNA: TGTGCCAGCAGCCAAGCAAACTATGGCTACACCTTC.

The rearrangement uses TRBV7-2 and TRBJ1-3, with D maybe TRBD1 (5 bases). The germline gives CDR1 SGHTA, CDR2 FQGNSA. V dropped 7 bases and J dropped 5 bases, with 21 bases sitting between them. The CDR3 has 16 residues. The CDR3 bases are TGTGCCAGCACCTTCTTAGGGGAAAAGAGGAGAAACACCATATATTTT. Translating it yields CASTFLGEKRRNTIYF.

V gene TRBV4-3 combines with J gene TRBJ2-1; 11 nucleotides line up with TRBD2. The germline CDR1 and CDR2 sequences are LGHNA and YSLEER. The V and J ends lost 0 bases and 8 bases, in that order; junction bases with no gene match: 12. This CDR3 contains 18 residues. CDR3 sequence (DNA): TGCGCCAGCAGCCAAGATGGACCCCTAGCGGGGGGCGTTTATGAGCAGTTCTTC. This sequence encodes CASSQDGPLAGGVYEQFF.

The rearrangement joins TRBV19 to TRBJ2-3; D is unresolved. This CDR3 spans 13 amino acids. In germline, CDR1 is LNHDA, CDR2 SQIVND (reference sequence). The V end lost 3 bases, the J end lost 6 bases, and 10 bases lay between the germline ends. This CDR3 reads CASSIYLKDTQYF. The DNA of the CDR3 is TGTGCCAGTAGTATCTACCTTAAGGATACGCAGTATTTT.

The DNA of the CDR3 is TGTGCCAGCAGCCCTCGGACTAGCGGGGAATGGGCCCAGTACTTC. Protein sequence: CASSPRTSGEWAQYF. The chain combines TRBV7-2 with TRBJ2-5; 12 bases are shared with TRBD2. Germline loops: CDR1 SGHTA, CDR2 FQGNSA. Unmatched junction bases numbered 10, after V lost 5 bases and J lost 9 bases. The CDR3 loop spans 15 amino acids.

The chain couples TRBV5-1 to TRBJ2-5; D is possibly TRBD2 (5 bases). The CDR3 contains 14 residues. In germline, CDR1 is SGHRS, CDR2 YFSETQ. V was shortened by 4 bases and J by 5 bases, with 15 bases between the two germline ends. In DNA, the CDR3 is TGCGCCAGCAGCGTGACTACACCTCGGGAGACCCAGTACTTC. Amino acids: CASSVTTPRETQYF.

This clone was picked up a small number of times. The chain joins TRBV5-1 to TRBJ1-1; TRBD1 is a possible D gene (6 bases). The germline CDR1 and CDR2 sequences are SGHRS and YFSETQ. This CDR3 comprises 14 residues. The ends were cut back, 4 bases at V and 2 bases at J, with 12 bases in the middle. Here the CDR3 DNA reads TGCGCCAGCAGCCAAATAGGGGGTAACACTGAAGCTTTCTTT. Its protein product is CASSQIGGNTEAFF.